These 14 T cell receptor beta chains share one sample of origin, sequenced in a study of blood T cell repertoires in COVID-19 (dated by TCRdb to about 2020). Receptor libraries were prepared by the immunoSEQ multiplex PCR assay. In its TCRdb copy, this immuneACCESS table keeps in-frame sequences only and misses some clones. Where compared with another copy, unresolved V genes explain less than half of these, and the others have no known cause. In this sample the table shows 350,000 to 500,000 clones, 88% of which occur a single time. Approximately 1.5% of the sample is held by the ten biggest clonotypes. Sample: PBMCs or T cells enriched from blood (not recorded which). These receptors were obtained from a young woman who had been exposed to COVID-19.

The V gene is TRBV28, the J gene TRBJ1-1; D perhaps matches TRBD1 (6 bases). There are 15 residues in the CDR3. V was clipped by 6 bases and J by 0 bases, with 14 bases between them. Germline lookup yields CDR1 MDHEN and CDR2 SYDVKM. This CDR3 reads CASSPRDIMNTEAFF. As DNA, the CDR3 is TGTGCCAGCAGCCCCCGGGACATCATGAACACTGAAGCTTTCTTT. Based on the CDR3 plus reference TRBV28 and TRBJ1-1, the full variable domain is DVKVTQSSRYLVKRTGEKVFLECVQDMDHENMFWYRQDPGLGLRLIYFSYDVKMKEKGDIPEGYSVSREKKERFSLILESASTNQTSMYLCASSPRDIMNTEAFFGQGTRLTVV.

The chain combines TRBV3-1 (or the pseudogene TRBV3-2) with TRBJ2-5; TRBD1 matches 8 bases. The CDR3 covers 15 residues. V shed 2 bases, J shed 5 bases, and the junction held 7 bases outside the gene matches. Germline lookup yields CDR1 LGHDT and CDR2 YNNKEL (reference sequence). The CDR3 is CASSQPGQASETQYF. As DNA, the CDR3 is TGTGCCAGCAGCCAACCGGGACAGGCGTCGGAGACCCAGTACTTC.

The chain couples TRBV6-5 to TRBJ1-1, with D unclear. Germline V lookup: CDR1 MNHEY, CDR2 SVGAGI. Trimming stripped 2 bases from V and 0 bases from J, with 7 bases between. This CDR3 is built from 14 residues. CDR3 DNA sequence: TGTGCCAGCAGTTACGAGGGCTTGAACACTGAAGCTTTCTTT. This encodes CASSYEGLNTEAFF.

The chain carries TRBV4-1 and TRBJ1-2; D possibly corresponds to TRBD1 (6 bases). This CDR3 spans 14 amino acids. Germline CDR1 MGHRA, CDR2 YSYEKL. The V and J ends lost 0 bases and 7 bases respectively, with 12 bases between them. The CDR3, as DNA: TGCGCCAGCAGCCAAGATTTGGCAGGGGTTGGCTACACCTTC. Translating gives CASSQDLAGVGYTF.

This clone was detected only once. The rearrangement joins TRBV30 to TRBJ2-1; D perhaps matches TRBD2 (6 bases). CDR3 length: 14 residues. V lost 3 bases to trimming and J lost 6 bases, with 15 bases between them. CDR1 is GTSNPN, CDR2 SVGIG, per germline (reference sequence). The CDR3 spells CAWSPGTDLNEQFF. The CDR3 nucleotides are TGTGCCTGGAGCCCCGGGACTGATCTCAATGAGCAGTTCTTC.

This chain connects TRBV7-9 to TRBJ1-2, with D possibly TRBD1 on 5 matching bases. Germline V gene lookup returns CDR1 SEHNR and CDR2 FQNEAQ (reference sequence). Trimming removed 3 bases at V and 0 bases at J, with 8 bases between. The CDR3 is 14 amino acids. The CDR3 DNA reads TGTGCCAGCAGCTTGGACACCTCTAACTATGGCTACACCTTC. It specifies CASSLDTSNYGYTF.

Only one count was recorded for this clone. The rearrangement uses TRBV6-5 and TRBJ2-1; no reliable D call. Between the trimmed V and J ends, which lost 6 bases and 5 bases, there was a span of 11 bases. The CDR3 length is 13 residues. The germline V gene encodes CDR1 MNHEY and CDR2 SVGAGI. The CDR3 DNA is TGTGCCAGCAGGTCTCCCCCCGACAATGAGCAGTTCTTC. This translates into CASRSPPDNEQFF.

The rearrangement uses TRBV6-5 and TRBJ2-7, with D perhaps TRBD2 (5 bases). This CDR3 has 12 residues. Per germline, CDR1 MNHEY and CDR2 SVGAGI. The V and J ends lost 10 bases and 2 bases respectively, with 12 bases between them. The CDR3 loop reads CATSNSPYEQYF. The CDR3 DNA reads as TGTGCCACTAGCAATAGCCCCTACGAGCAGTACTTC.

This chain connects TRBV7-8 to TRBJ1-2; D remains ambiguous. The germline gives CDR1 SGHVS, CDR2 FQNEAQ. V lost 5 bases, J lost 3 bases, and 13 bases lay in between. This CDR3 contains 14 residues. Written as DNA, the CDR3 is TGTGCCAGCAGCCCCACGGCGGGTGACTATGGCTACACCTTC. It yields the protein CASSPTAGDYGYTF.

V and J are TRBV3-1 (or the pseudogene TRBV3-2) and TRBJ2-7, with 15 bases identical to TRBD2. The CDR3 extends over 16 amino acids. The V gene end was trimmed by 5 bases and the J gene end by 1 base; junction bases not matched to a gene: 3. Germline V CDR1 and CDR2: LGHDT, YNNKEL (reference sequence). The CDR3 nucleotides read TGTGCCAGCAGCGACGGACTAGCGGGAGGGTCCTACGAGCAGTACTTC. Protein: CASSDGLAGGSYEQYF.

The V gene is TRBV18, the J gene TRBJ2-7; D might be TRBD2 (6 bases). Deletions cut 1 base from V and 4 bases from J, with 14 bases between. The CDR3 loop spans 15 amino acids. Looked up from germline, CDR1 is KGHSH and CDR2 is LQKENI. CDR3 DNA: TGTGCCAGCTCACCACAGGAGGGGTTGAAATACGAGCAGTACTTC. Translating it yields CASSPQEGLKYEQYF.

The CDR3 DNA reads TGTGCCACCAGCAGAGATCCCACAGGGGCCTATGGCTACACCTTC. It is translated as CATSRDPTGAYGYTF. This sequence joins TRBV15 and TRBJ1-2, with 7 bases that match TRBD1. V gave up 0 bases and J gave up 4 bases; unmatched junction bases: 5. Looked up from germline, CDR1 is LNHNV and CDR2 is YYDKDF (reference sequence). This CDR3 region has 15 residues.

This clone was seen a single time. The chain recombines TRBV14 with TRBJ2-7; D gene ambiguous. This CDR3 comprises 11 residues. Germline loops: CDR1 SGHDN, CDR2 FVKESK. Trimming left V 6 bases short and J 2 bases short, with 5 bases between. The CDR3, as DNA: TGTGCCAGCAGTTTCACCTACGAGCAGTACTTC. It is translated as CASSFTYEQYF. Full variable domain (rest looked up from reference TRBV14 and TRBJ2-7): EAGVTQFPSHSVIEKGQTVTLRCDPISGHDNLYWYRRVMGKEIKFLLHFVKESKQDESGMPNNRFLAERTGGTYSTLKVQPAELEDSGVYFCASSFTYEQYFGPGTRLTVT.

The table lists this clone with a count of one. V gene TRBV29-1 combines with J gene TRBJ2-2; D perhaps matches TRBD1 (6 bases). The V gene lost 6 bases and the J gene lost 5 bases, with 16 bases spanning the gap. The CDR3 extends over 14 amino acids. Germline values: CDR1 SQVTM, CDR2 ANQGSEA. The CDR3 bases are TGCAGCGTCGCCCCAGGGGAAAGGACCGGGGAGCTGTTTTTT. This gives the protein CSVAPGERTGELFF.